The table lists the clone carrying this T cell receptor (beta chain) with a few counts. Antigen specificity is unknown. The CDR3 length is 14 residues. CDR1 is LNHDA, CDR2 SQIVND, per germline (reference sequence). V shed 7 bases and J 3 bases; nucleotides not matched to a gene: 5. Expressed TCRB transcripts were sequenced because the isolated RNA had all been reverse transcribed beforehand. Sequencing was performed with immunoSEQ multiplex PCR; in TCRdb, only in-frame clones are kept and a portion is missing. Of 600,000 to 750,000 clones listed, about an eighth are singletons. The data were taken from a study of beta chain features in type 1 diabetes. Study outcomes and limitations: All four CD4+ subsets of Type 1 diabetes patients contained TCRB CDR3s that were moderately but significantly shorter.

This TCR was recovered from a man aged 25-45 years with type 1 diabetes. The J gene is TRBJ2-2, the V gene TRBV19, with TRBD1 matching over 7 bases. The sequencing input was naive CD4+ T cells from blood. CDR3 bases: TGTGCCAGTACCGTGGACAGGCACACCGGGGAGCTGTTTTTT. It encodes CASTVDRHTGELFF.